This T cell receptor (beta chain) was recorded in a study of T cell repertoires in cytomegalovirus infection. In the study overall: Public TCR beta signature analysis indicated the presence of both CMV infection and matching HLA type.

TCRdb processed the reads anew with MiXCR; each CDR3 protein has one entry. The repertoire has 250,000 or so distinct CDR3 sequences, over 15% of them found once; the top ten carry roughly half. The study, taken as a whole, reports: HLA-C-restricted, CMV-specific TCR beta clonotypes were dominant ex vivo.

Germline CDR1 MNHEY, CDR2 SVGEGT. CDR3 length: 13 amino acids. The V and J ends lost 0 bases and 6 bases respectively, with 9 bases between them. This clonotype was seen only a few times. No antigen is known for it. Source material: CD8+ T cells from PBMCs. The rearrangement uses TRBV6-2 or TRBV6-3 and TRBJ2-7; D ambiguous. This TCR was sampled from a human donor in good health (CMV status not recorded). Some clones in this sample may be carry-over from other donors' samples. Here the CDR3 reads CASSYSGPLEQYF. DNA for the CDR3: TGTGCCAGCAGTTACTCGGGTCCGCTCGAGCAGTACTTC.